The 22 T cell receptor beta chains below all came from one sample that was sequenced in a study of cytomegalovirus exposure and HLA in healthy donors. The PCR had 60 Vbeta and 13 Jbeta primers. Method: immunoSEQ multiplex PCR; TCRdb's copy keeps in-frame clones and lacks some. The sample includes some 150,000 clones, 79% seen only once; the top ten take 6.5% to 8%. Input material: PBMCs. These receptors all come from a woman aged 40 to 50 in good health and CMV-seropositive.

CDR3 sequence: CASSLGDSGNTIYF. CDR3 nucleotide sequence: TGTGCCAGCAGCTTAGGCGACTCTGGAAACACCATATATTTT. The chain combines TRBV7-9 with TRBJ1-3; D is unresolved. CDR3 length: 14 residues. The V end lost 1 base, the J end lost 0 bases, and 4 bases lay between the germline ends. Germline values: CDR1 SEHNR, CDR2 FQNEAQ (reference sequence).

The genes are TRBV5-4 and TRBJ2-5; 9 positions match TRBD1. Germline CDR1 is SGHNT and CDR2 is YYREEE (reference sequence). The CDR3 extends over 14 amino acids. The V and J ends lost 4 bases and 2 bases, in that order; junction bases with no gene match: 3. This CDR3 is CASSAGTGQETQYF. Here the CDR3 DNA reads TGTGCCAGCAGCGCCGGGACAGGGCAAGAGACCCAGTACTTC.

This chain uses TRBV5-1 with TRBJ2-7, with D possibly being TRBD2 (6 bases). Trimming stripped 4 bases from V and 3 bases from J, with 11 bases between. From germline, CDR1 is SGHRS and CDR2 YFSETQ. The CDR3 runs 13 residues. CDR3 in amino acids: CASSRENSYEQYF. The CDR3 coding sequence is TGCGCCAGCAGCCGGGAGAACAGCTACGAGCAGTACTTC.

The rearrangement links TRBV4-2 to TRBJ2-2, with TRBD2 matching over 8 bases. V lost 1 base and J lost 7; bases outside the gene matches: 5. The germline gives CDR1 LGHNA, CDR2 YNFKEQ. The CDR3 is made up of 15 amino acids. The CDR3 reads CASSQVGLVGGELFF. CDR3 bases: TGTGCCAGCAGCCAAGTGGGACTAGTTGGCGGGGAGCTGTTTTTT.

V is TRBV21-1 and J is TRBJ1-2; the table's TRBD1 call for D was not verified on the DNA. TRBV21-1 is classified as a pseudogene. The CDR3 covers 14 residues. CDR3 bases: TGTGCCAGCAGCAAAGGACAGGGCCTGGGTGGCTACACCTTC. Protein: CASSKGQGLGGYTF.

The CDR3 DNA reads as TGTGCCAGCAGCTTAGCCCCCTGGCTGGGACAGGGATCGGAGACCCAGTACTTC. It specifies CASSLAPWLGQGSETQYF. The chain has TRBV7-9 and TRBJ2-5; 9 bases match TRBD1. Looked up from germline, CDR1 is SEHNR and CDR2 is FQNEAQ (reference sequence). CDR3 length: 18 amino acids. The ends lost 0 bases at V and 5 bases at J; junction bases unmatched: 13.

The chain uses TRBV28 and TRBJ1-1, with 8 bases lining up with TRBD1. Germline V gene lookup returns CDR1 MDHEN and CDR2 SYDVKM. The CDR3 loop spans 15 amino acids. V shed 6 bases and J 1 base; nucleotides not matched to a gene: 7. The DNA for the CDR3 is TGTGCCAGCAGACTGACAGGGGCAGCGAACACTGAAGCTTTCTTT. Amino acids: CASRLTGAANTEAFF. Full variable domain (rest looked up from reference TRBV28 and TRBJ1-1): DVKVTQSSRYLVKRTGEKVFLECVQDMDHENMFWYRQDPGLGLRLIYFSYDVKMKEKGDIPEGYSVSREKKERFSLILESASTNQTSMYLCASRLTGAANTEAFFGQGTRLTVV.

In regard to this clone: Other DNA sequences in this sample translate to the same CDR3. CDR3 bases: TGTGCCAGCAGTTTACTAGCGGGGGGCCAAGAGACCCAGTACTTC. Protein product: CASSLLAGGQETQYF. This chain connects TRBV28 to TRBJ2-5, with 11 bases that match TRBD2. CDR3 length: 15 residues. Trimming took 2 bases from V and 1 from J; bases not matched to a gene: 0. Germline CDR1 MDHEN, CDR2 SYDVKM.

The gene calls are TRBV5-6 and TRBJ2-5; TRBD1 aligns across 9 bases. The ends lost 1 base at V and 5 bases at J; junction bases unmatched: 9. The germline gives CDR1 SGHDT, CDR2 YYEEEE. The CDR3 covers 16 residues. CDR3 loop: CASSLSVGTGSETQYF. In DNA, the CDR3 is TGTGCCAGCAGCTTGAGTGTCGGGACAGGGTCTGAGACCCAGTACTTC.

V gene TRBV5-6 combines with J gene TRBJ2-5; possibly TRBD2 for D (7 bases). Germline CDR1 and CDR2: SGHDT and YYEEEE. The V gene lost 4 bases and the J gene lost 4 bases, with 14 bases spanning the gap. This CDR3 contains 14 residues. DNA for the CDR3: TGTGCCAGCAGCCCATACAGGGAGGGAGAGACCCAGTACTTC. Its protein is CASSPYREGETQYF.

This clone was seen only a few times. Different DNA sequences within this sample yield the same CDR3. The gene calls are TRBV7-9 and TRBJ1-2; 10 positions agree with TRBD1. This CDR3 spans 14 amino acids. With V trimmed by 2 bases and J by 6 bases, 3 bases remained unmatched. Per the germline V gene, CDR1 is SEHNR and CDR2 is FQNEAQ (reference sequence). CDR3 residues: CASSLRGQGDGYTF. The CDR3 DNA is TGTGCCAGCAGCTTAAGAGGACAGGGGGATGGCTACACCTTC. The whole variable domain, filled in from reference TRBV7-9 and TRBJ1-2, reads DTGVSQNPRHKITKRGQNVTFRCDPISEHNRLYWYRQTLGQGPEFLTYFQNEAQLEKSRLLSDRFSAERPKGSFSTLEIQRTEQGDSAMYLCASSLRGQGDGYTFGSGTRLTVV.

The chain combines TRBV6-1 with TRBJ2-7; 12 positions agree with TRBD1. The CDR3 is made up of 14 amino acids. Germline CDR1 MNHNS, CDR2 SASEGT. Trimming removed 8 bases from V and 5 bases from J; junction bases left unmatched: 7. CDR3 amino acids: CASWTGQGADEQYF. The CDR3 coding sequence is TGTGCCAGCTGGACGGGACAGGGGGCCGACGAGCAGTACTTC.

The chain uses TRBV9 and TRBJ2-7, with 9 bases matching TRBD1. The V gene end was trimmed by 9 bases and the J gene end by 5 bases; junction bases not matched to a gene: 6. The CDR3 length is 12 residues. The V gene's germline CDR1 is SGDLS and CDR2 YYNGEE. CDR3 DNA: TGTGCCAACCGGGACAGGGTTCACGAGCAGTACTTC. It specifies CANRDRVHEQYF.

This chain uses TRBV27 with TRBJ2-7; 9 bases map to TRBD2. V lost 0 bases, J lost 5 bases, and 14 bases stayed unmatched. Germline-derived CDR1 and CDR2 are MNHEY and SMNVEV (reference sequence). The CDR3 sequence is 18 residues long. This chain's CDR3 is CASSLSPSGGTIVDEQYF. Here the CDR3 DNA reads TGTGCCAGCAGTTTATCGCCCAGCGGGGGGACCATCGTCGACGAGCAGTACTTC.

The chain links TRBV9 to TRBJ2-2; possible D gene TRBD1, 6 bases. Germline V gene sequence: CDR1 SGDLS, CDR2 YYNGEE. V was clipped by 0 bases and J by 1 base, with 22 bases between them. CDR3 length equals 20 residues. CDR3 DNA sequence: TGTGCCAGCAGCGTAGCCTGGGGGCAGGGCGAAACCTTGAACACCGGGGAGCTGTTTTTT. It is translated as CASSVAWGQGETLNTGELFF. Full variable domain (rest looked up from reference TRBV9 and TRBJ2-2): DSGVTQTPKHLITATGQRVTLRCSPRSGDLSVYWYQQSLDQGLQFLIQYYNGEERAKGNILERFSAQQFPDLHSELNLSSLELGDSALYFCASSVAWGQGETLNTGELFFGEGSRLTVL.

The table lists this clone with a few counts. The V call is TRBV10-3, the J call TRBJ2-2; 10 positions agree with TRBD2. The CDR3 spans 14 residues. Germline V lookup: CDR1 ENHRY, CDR2 SYGVKD. V lost 6 bases and J lost 5; bases outside the gene matches: 3. CDR3 residues: CAIRMGLATGELFF. The DNA for the CDR3 is TGTGCCATCAGGATGGGACTAGCGACCGGGGAGCTGTTTTTT.

The chain employs TRBV5-1 and TRBJ1-1; D is possibly TRBD1 (6 bases). The V end was cut by 0 bases, the J end by 0 bases, with 12 bases between. The CDR3 has 16 amino acids. CDR1 is SGHRS, CDR2 YFSETQ, per germline. The DNA for the CDR3 is TGCGCCAGCAGCTTGGGGACGACAGGCATGAACACTGAAGCTTTCTTT. Translated, it gives CASSLGTTGMNTEAFF.

The chain carries TRBV6-1 and TRBJ2-2, with D maybe TRBD1 (5 bases). The length of the CDR3 is 15 residues. The germline V gene encodes CDR1 MNHNS and CDR2 SASEGT. Trimming cost V 4 bases and J 0 bases, with 9 bases left between them. The chain's CDR3 is CASSVSGTNTGELFF. CDR3 DNA sequence: TGTGCCAGCAGTGTCTCAGGGACGAACACCGGGGAGCTGTTTTTT.

The chain carries TRBV7-9 and TRBJ1-2; unclear D gene. Trimming cost V 7 bases and J 10 bases, with 22 bases left between them. The V gene's germline CDR1 is SEHNR and CDR2 FQNEAQ (reference sequence). This CDR3 is built from 14 residues. Here the CDR3 DNA reads TGTGCCAGCAACCGTCCGGACTCAAACAAGCCCTACACCTTC. It codes for CASNRPDSNKPYTF.

The chain has TRBV5-1 and TRBJ2-3; D ambiguous. This CDR3 spans 12 amino acids. Germline V lookup: CDR1 SGHRS, CDR2 YFSETQ. V was pared by 3 bases and J by 2 bases, with 4 bases between. The CDR3 DNA sequence: TGCGCCAGCAGCTACTACACAGATACGCAGTATTTT. Translating gives CASSYYTDTQYF.

This sequence joins TRBV14 and TRBJ2-7; 10 bases are shared with TRBD1. The germline gives CDR1 SGHDN, CDR2 FVKESK. The length of the CDR3 is 17 residues. Trimming cost V 3 bases and J 3 bases; bases outside gene matches: 11. CDR3 DNA: TGTGCCAGCAGCCAGGACACCGACCGGGACAGGGGCTACGAGCAGTACTTC. Protein product: CASSQDTDRDRGYEQYF.

V and J are TRBV6-6 and TRBJ1-2, with D perhaps matching TRBD1 (5 bases). Germline V gene data show CDR1 as MNHNY and CDR2 as SVGAGI (reference sequence). The CDR3 sequence is 13 residues long. Trimming removed 6 bases from V and 7 bases from J, with 15 bases in between. The CDR3 loop reads CASREGSGSGYTF. CDR3 coding DNA: TGTGCCAGCAGGGAGGGGTCGGGGAGTGGCTACACCTTC.